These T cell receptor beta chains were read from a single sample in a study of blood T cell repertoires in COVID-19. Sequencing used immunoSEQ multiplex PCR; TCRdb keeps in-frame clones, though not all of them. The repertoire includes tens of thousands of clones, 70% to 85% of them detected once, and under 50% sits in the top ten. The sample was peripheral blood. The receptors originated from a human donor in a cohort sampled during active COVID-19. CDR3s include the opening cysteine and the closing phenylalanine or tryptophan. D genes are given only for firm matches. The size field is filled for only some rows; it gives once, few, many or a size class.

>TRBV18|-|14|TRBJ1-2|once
CASSLPGGTYGYTF
TGTGCCAGCTCGCTACCGGGAGGCACCTACGGCTACACCTTC
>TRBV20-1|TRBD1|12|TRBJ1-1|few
CSASSRGLVAFF
TGCAGTGCTAGTAGTAGGGGGCTGGTGGCTTTCTTT
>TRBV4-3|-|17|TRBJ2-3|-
CASSQDFRGSGTDTQYF
TGCGCCAGCAGCCAAGATTTCCGGGGTTCGGGCACAGATACGCAGTATTTT
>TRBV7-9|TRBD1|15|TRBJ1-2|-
CASSLETGVYYGYTF
TGTGCCAGCAGCTTAGAGACAGGGGTATACTATGGCTACACCTTC
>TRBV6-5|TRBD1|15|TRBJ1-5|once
CASRTTGGADQPQHF
TGTGCCAGCAGGACGACAGGGGGCGCGGATCAGCCCCAGCATTTT
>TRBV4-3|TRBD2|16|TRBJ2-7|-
CASSQDTSGGYYEQYF
TGCGCCAGCAGCCAAGATACTAGCGGGGGGTACTACGAGCAGTACTTC
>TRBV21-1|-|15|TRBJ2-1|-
CASSKGGAPTDEQFF
TGTGCCAGCAGCAAAGGCGGGGCTCCTACCGATGAGCAGTTCTTC
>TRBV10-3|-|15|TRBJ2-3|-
CAISGGTSAGDTQYF
TGTGCCATCAGTGGTGGAACCTCTGCGGGAGATACGCAGTATTTT
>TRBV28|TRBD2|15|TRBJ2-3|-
CASSLGLAGTDTQYF
TGTGCCAGCAGTTTAGGACTAGCGGGGACAGATACGCAGTATTTT
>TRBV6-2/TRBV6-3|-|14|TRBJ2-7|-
CASSYGGASYEQYF
TGTGCCAGCAGTTACGGAGGGGCGTCCTACGAGCAGTACTTC
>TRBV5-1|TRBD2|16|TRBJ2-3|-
CASSLGTSGGADTQYF
TGCGCCAGCAGCCTCGGGACTAGCGGGGGGGCAGATACGCAGTATTTT
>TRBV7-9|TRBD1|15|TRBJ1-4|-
CASSLEGTGAEKLFF
TGTGCCAGCAGCTTAGAAGGGACAGGGGCTGAAAAACTGTTTTTT
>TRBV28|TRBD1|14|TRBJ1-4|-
CASRGTGGREKLFF
TGTGCCAGCAGGGGGACAGGGGGGAGAGAAAAACTGTTTTTT
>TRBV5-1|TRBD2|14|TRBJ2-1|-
CASSAGLDNSEQFF
TGCGCCAGCAGCGCGGGACTAGACAACAGTGAGCAGTTCTTC
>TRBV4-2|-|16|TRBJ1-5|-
CASSQDPGTLGQPQHF
TGTGCCAGCAGCCAAGACCCGGGGACTTTGGGTCAGCCCCAGCATTTT
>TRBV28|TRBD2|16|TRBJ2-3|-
CASSQTSGGSTDTQYF
TGTGCCAGCAGTCAAACTAGCGGGGGAAGCACAGATACGCAGTATTTT
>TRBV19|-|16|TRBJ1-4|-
CASSMRVSPPNEKLFF
TGTGCCAGTAGTATGCGGGTCTCTCCTCCTAATGAAAAACTGTTTTTT
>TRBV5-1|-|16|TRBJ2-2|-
CTSSPPLGQTTGELFF
TGCACCAGCAGCCCCCCTCTCGGACAGACCACCGGGGAGCTGTTTTTT
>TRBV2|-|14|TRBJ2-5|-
CASGKEGNQETQYF
TGTGCCAGCGGCAAAGAGGGAAACCAAGAGACCCAGTACTTC
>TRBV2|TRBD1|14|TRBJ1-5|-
CASSGQGNNQPQHF
TGTGCCAGCAGCGGACAGGGGAACAATCAGCCCCAGCATTTT
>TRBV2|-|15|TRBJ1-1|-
CASSDPSPRNTEAFF
TGTGCCAGCAGTGACCCATCGCCGAGAAACACTGAAGCTTTCTTT
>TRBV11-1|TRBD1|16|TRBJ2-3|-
CASSLAQGQGADTQYF
TGTGCCAGCAGCTTAGCTCAGGGACAGGGCGCAGATACGCAGTATTTT
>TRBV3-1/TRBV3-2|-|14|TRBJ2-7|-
CASSHATGAYEQYF
TGTGCCAGCAGCCACGCGACAGGAGCTTACGAGCAGTACTTC
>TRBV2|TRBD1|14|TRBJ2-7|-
CASSVDRGPYEQYF
TGTGCCAGCAGTGTTGACAGGGGTCCCTACGAGCAGTACTTC
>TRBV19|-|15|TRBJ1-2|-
CASRRIGGDQDGYTF
TGTGCCAGTAGAAGGATCGGCGGGGATCAGGATGGCTACACCTTC
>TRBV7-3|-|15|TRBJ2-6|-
CASSQQASGANVLTF
TGTGCCAGCAGCCAACAGGCCTCTGGGGCCAACGTCCTGACTTTC
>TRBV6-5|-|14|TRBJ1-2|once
CASRTSGRIYGYTF
TGTGCCAGCAGGACTTCGGGGAGGATCTATGGCTACACCTTC
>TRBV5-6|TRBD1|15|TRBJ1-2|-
CASSSWTGTNYGYTF
TGTGCCAGCAGCTCTTGGACAGGAACAAACTATGGCTACACCTTC
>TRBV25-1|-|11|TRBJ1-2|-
CASRTGSGYTF
TGTGCCAGCAGAACAGGGTCAGGCTACACCTTC
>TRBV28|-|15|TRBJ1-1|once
CASSQPYSMNTEAFF
TGTGCCAGCAGCCAACCCTATTCCATGAACACTGAAGCTTTCTTT
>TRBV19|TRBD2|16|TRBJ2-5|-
CASSSRTSSVRETQYF
TGTGCCAGTAGTTCCCGGACTAGTTCTGTCCGGGAGACCCAGTACTTC
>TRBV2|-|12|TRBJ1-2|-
CASRGSSYGYTF
TGTGCCAGCAGGGGCTCAAGTTATGGCTACACCTTC
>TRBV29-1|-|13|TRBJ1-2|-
CSVATNQGYGYTF
TGCAGCGTTGCAACCAACCAGGGGTATGGCTACACCTTC
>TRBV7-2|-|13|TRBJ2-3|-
CASSLLGADTQYF
TGTGCCAGCAGCTTATTAGGGGCAGATACGCAGTATTTT
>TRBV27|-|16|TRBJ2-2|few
CASSTRVVKGAGELFF
TGTGCCAGCAGTACGAGGGTCGTAAAGGGGGCCGGGGAGCTGTTTTTT
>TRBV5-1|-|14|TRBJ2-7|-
CASTTGTHTYEQYF
TGCGCCAGCACCACCGGGACTCACACCTACGAGCAGTACTTC
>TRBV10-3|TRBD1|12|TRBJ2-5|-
CATGQGRETQYF
TGTGCCACCGGACAGGGACGGGAGACCCAGTACTTC
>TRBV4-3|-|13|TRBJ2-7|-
CASSQGLRYEQYF
TGCGCCAGCAGCCAGGGTCTGCGGTACGAGCAGTACTTC
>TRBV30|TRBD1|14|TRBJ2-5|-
CAWGTGRRQETQYF
TGTGCCTGGGGGACAGGCCGCCGCCAAGAGACCCAGTACTTC
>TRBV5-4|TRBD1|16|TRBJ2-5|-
CASSRIRDRAQETQYF
TGTGCCAGCAGCAGAATCCGGGACAGGGCCCAAGAGACCCAGTACTTC
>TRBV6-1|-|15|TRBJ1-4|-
CASSEVNRINEKLFF
TGTGCCAGCAGTGAAGTGAACAGGATCAATGAAAAACTGTTTTTT
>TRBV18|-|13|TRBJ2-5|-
CASSPPTMETQYF
TGTGCCAGCTCACCACCTACTATGGAGACCCAGTACTTC
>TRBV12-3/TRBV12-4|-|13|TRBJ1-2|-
CASTPDGERGYTF
TGTGCCAGCACCCCAGACGGAGAACGTGGCTACACCTTC
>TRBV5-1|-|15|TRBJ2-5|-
CASSLSPGRLETQYF
TGCGCCAGCAGCTTGTCTCCAGGGAGGCTGGAGACCCAGTACTTC
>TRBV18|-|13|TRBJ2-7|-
CASSQTATYEQYF
TGTGCCAGCTCCCAGACAGCTACCTACGAGCAGTACTTC
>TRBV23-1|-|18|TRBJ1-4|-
CASSQSRQVRGIGEKLFF
TGCGCCAGCAGTCAATCTCGACAGGTTAGGGGCATAGGTGAAAAACTGTTTTTT
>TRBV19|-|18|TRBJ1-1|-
CASTKGDSLLFMNTEAFF
TGTGCCAGTACTAAGGGTGACAGCCTCTTATTCATGAACACTGAAGCTTTCTTT
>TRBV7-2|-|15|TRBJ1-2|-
CASSSPGRPNYGYTF
TGTGCCAGCAGCTCCCCAGGGAGGCCTAACTATGGCTACACCTTC
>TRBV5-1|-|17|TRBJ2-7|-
CASSLAPRRGALYEQYF
TGCGCCAGCAGCTTGGCCCCGAGGCGGGGCGCACTCTACGAGCAGTACTTC
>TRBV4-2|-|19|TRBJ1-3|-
CASSQDYAGPTVSGNTIYF
TGTGCCAGCAGCCAAGATTACGCGGGACCCACGGTCTCTGGAAACACCATATATTTT
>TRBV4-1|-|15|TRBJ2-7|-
CASSQGHGSSYEQYF
TGCGCCAGCAGCCAGGGACACGGAAGCTCCTACGAGCAGTACTTC
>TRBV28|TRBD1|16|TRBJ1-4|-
CASSLGQPGGNEKLFF
TGTGCCAGCAGTTTGGGACAGCCCGGAGGTAATGAAAAACTGTTTTTT
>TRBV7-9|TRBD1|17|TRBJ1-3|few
CASSLSYKGASGNTIYF
TGTGCCAGCAGCCTTAGCTATAAGGGGGCATCTGGAAACACCATATATTTT
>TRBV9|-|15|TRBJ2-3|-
CASSFRGAPTDTQYF
TGTGCCAGCAGCTTCCGGGGGGCACCCACAGATACGCAGTATTTT
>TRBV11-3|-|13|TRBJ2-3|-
CASSSGLTDTQYF
TGTGCCAGCAGCTCAGGACTCACAGATACGCAGTATTTT
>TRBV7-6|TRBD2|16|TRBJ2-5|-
CASSPLSRGGRETQYF
TGTGCCAGCAGTCCACTCTCGCGGGGGGGCCGCGAGACCCAGTACTTC
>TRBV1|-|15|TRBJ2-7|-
CTSSPTARGSYEQYF
TGCACCAGCAGCCCCACGGCTAGGGGCTCCTACGAGCAGTACTTC
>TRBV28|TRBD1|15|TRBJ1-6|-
CASSLRQGDNSPLHF
TGTGCCAGCAGTCTCCGACAGGGGGATAATTCACCCCTCCACTTT
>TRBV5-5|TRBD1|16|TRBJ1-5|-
CASSPDPDRGTQPQHF
TGTGCCAGCAGCCCGGACCCGGACAGGGGCACTCAGCCCCAGCATTTT